The 4 T cell receptor beta chains below come from one sample, sequenced in a study of blood T cell repertoires in COVID-19 (dated by TCRdb to 2020 to 2022). Preparation of the library involved the immunoSEQ multiplex PCR assay. The immuneACCESS repertoire file appears here via TCRdb, limited to in-frame rearrangements. These files lack a portion of the clones; in checked studies, under half of the deficit traces to unresolved V genes, and the cause of the others is not known. In this sample the table shows some 380,000 clones, about 87% of which occur a single time. The ten biggest clones cover about 1.5% of the sample. Sequencing was carried out using PBMCs or T cells enriched from blood (not recorded which). The source of these receptors is a man aged 30-40 years who had recovered from COVID-19.

V usage is TRBV7-2 and J usage is TRBJ2-4, with a possible D match to TRBD2 (6 bases). The CDR3 is made up of 14 amino acids. Trimming removed 3 bases from V and 2 bases from J, with 8 bases in between. Per germline, CDR1 SGHTA and CDR2 FQGNSA. For the CDR3, the DNA is TGTGCCAGCAGCTTGGGACTGACCAAAAACATTCAGTACTTC. As protein: CASSLGLTKNIQYF.

V is TRBV14 and J is TRBJ2-7; D might be TRBD1 (6 bases). This CDR3 spans 13 amino acids. The germline gives CDR1 SGHDN, CDR2 FVKESK. V lost 4 bases and J 4 bases, leaving 11 bases between the germline ends. Written as DNA, the CDR3 is TGTGCCAGCAGCCGGGGGCCCTTTTACGAGCAGTACTTC. It encodes CASSRGPFYEQYF. The whole variable domain, remainder taken from reference TRBV14 and TRBJ2-7, is EAGVTQFPSHSVIEKGQTVTLRCDPISGHDNLYWYRRVMGKEIKFLLHFVKESKQDESGMPNNRFLAERTGGTYSTLKVQPAELEDSGVYFCASSRGPFYEQYFGPGTRLTVT.

J is TRBJ2-1 and V is TRBV3-1 (or the pseudogene TRBV3-2); D possibly corresponds to TRBD1 (5 bases). The V gene lost 8 bases and the J gene lost 6 bases, with 17 bases spanning the gap. Germline CDR1 is LGHDT and CDR2 is YNNKEL (reference sequence). The CDR3 loop spans 14 amino acids. This CDR3 is CASEPRQGGNEQFF. The DNA of the CDR3 is TGTGCCAGCGAGCCGAGGCAGGGCGGCAATGAGCAGTTCTTC.

CDR3 region: CASSRRHRSGAFF. The CDR3 DNA sequence: TGTGCCAGCAGCCGACGTCATCGATCGGGGGCTTTCTTT. The genes are TRBV13 and TRBJ1-1; D not certain. V lost 5 bases, J lost 11 bases, and 18 bases lay in between. The germline gives CDR1 PRHDT, CDR2 FYEKMQ (reference sequence). The CDR3 length is 13 residues.